This TCR beta chain appears in the sequencing data of a study of T cell clonotyping in hematopoietic cell transplantation. Regarding the study as a whole: Pathologically expanded recipient clonotypes increased progressively from day 30 to day 180 as diversity fell. Higher Inverse Simpson Index values in graft donor and pretransplant recipient predicted broader posttransplant TCR diversity.

With respect to this clone: The antigen is undetermined.

Repertoires were generated with immunoSEQ multiplex PCR, while TCRdb's copy carries only in-frame clones and drops some. The sample lists over 2,000 clones, roughly four fifths occurring once. This CDR3 has 12 amino acids. Germline loops: CDR1 LNHDA, CDR2 SQIVND (reference sequence). Unmatched junction bases numbered 6, after V lost 6 bases and J lost 8 bases. The clonotype was recovered from a male patient between 50 and 60 years old who had an allogeneic stem cell transplant from a related donor, so the T cells may come from the graft donor. Some clones in this sample may be carry-over from other donors' samples. The chain employs TRBV19 and TRBJ1-2; 7 positions agree with TRBD1. Sequenced material: PBMCs, taken 100 days after allogeneic stem cell transplant. The CDR3 sequence: CASRVGGNGYTF. The CDR3 coding sequence is TGTGCCAGTAGAGTAGGGGGCAACGGCTACACCTTC.